Shown below are 10 T cell receptor beta chains from a single sample sequenced in a study of T cell responses to AZD1222 COVID-19 vaccine. The protocol was immunoSEQ multiplex PCR, while the TCRdb copy is restricted to in-frame clones and leaves out a portion. Among roughly 130,000 clones, 88% were seen once, and the ten largest hold around 20%. Here the sequenced sample was peripheral blood, taken on day 0 of MenACWY control vaccination. These receptor sequences come from an adult in good health.

The rearrangement uses TRBV30 and TRBJ1-5; D call uncertain. Germline CDR1 and CDR2: GTSNPN and SVGIG (reference sequence). V was shortened by 6 bases and J by 2 bases, with 14 bases between the two germline ends. The length of the CDR3 is 14 residues. CDR3 in amino acids: CACHLSGGNQPQHF. In DNA form, the CDR3 reads TGTGCCTGCCATCTAAGCGGGGGCAATCAGCCCCAGCATTTT.

For the CDR3, the DNA is TGTGCCAGCCCAAGACAGCGCTACGAGCAGTACTTC. This gives the protein CASPRQRYEQYF. This chain connects TRBV27 to TRBJ2-7; D might be TRBD1 (5 bases). The CDR3 covers 12 residues. Germline loops: CDR1 MNHEY, CDR2 SMNVEV (reference sequence). V lost 8 bases and J 3 bases, leaving 11 bases between the germline ends.

The V call is TRBV7-9, the J call TRBJ2-5, with D perhaps TRBD2 (6 bases). The CDR3 covers 15 residues. V lost 2 bases, J lost 2 bases, and 12 bases lay in between. Germline-derived CDR1 and CDR2 are SEHNR and FQNEAQ (reference sequence). CDR3 residues: CASSLRGYGQETQYF. For the CDR3, the DNA is TGTGCCAGCAGCTTACGGGGGTACGGACAAGAGACCCAGTACTTC.

V usage is TRBV30 and J usage is TRBJ2-1, with D unresolved. V lost 1 base and J lost 6, with 10 bases in between. The CDR3 covers 13 residues. Germline CDR1 GTSNPN, CDR2 SVGIG (reference sequence). The CDR3 reads CAWSGFGSNEQFF. CDR3 nucleotides: TGTGCCTGGAGTGGGTTTGGAAGCAATGAGCAGTTCTTC.

V usage is TRBV11-3 and J usage is TRBJ2-2; TRBD2 might be the D (5 bases). The CDR3 has 13 residues. Trimming stripped 5 bases from V and 7 bases from J, with 11 bases between. CDR1 is SGHNT and CDR2 is YENEEA in the germline V gene. CDR3 coding DNA: TGTGCCAGCAGCGCCGGACTGTTCGGGGAGCTGTTTTTT. This sequence encodes CASSAGLFGELFF.

The chain links TRBV19 to TRBJ2-7; possibly TRBD1 for D (6 bases). Trimming took off 6 bases at V and 5 bases at J, with 14 bases between the two ends. Germline V lookup: CDR1 LNHDA, CDR2 SQIVND (reference sequence). The CDR3 runs 13 residues. The CDR3 sequence: CASSTGLPDEQYF. CDR3 in DNA: TGTGCCAGTAGCACAGGGTTGCCCGACGAGCAGTACTTC.

The rearrangement links TRBV20-1 to TRBJ1-2; D remains unclear. Per germline, CDR1 DFQATT and CDR2 SNEGSKA (reference sequence). The CDR3 has 10 residues. V lost 6 bases to trimming and J lost 7 bases, with 9 bases between them. The CDR3 protein is CSAPGFGYTF. The CDR3 DNA sequence: TGCAGTGCCCCGGGTTTTGGCTACACCTTC.

This clone was observed a few times. The V and J genes are TRBV15 and TRBJ1-4; D not certain. The CDR3 extends over 15 amino acids. V lost 5 bases, J lost 7 bases, and 17 bases lay in between. Germline V CDR1 and CDR2: LNHNV, YYDKDF (reference sequence). This CDR3 is CATSPGRGQSEKLFF. CDR3 coding DNA: TGTGCCACCAGCCCCGGGAGAGGGCAGAGTGAAAAACTGTTTTTT.

V usage is TRBV9 and J usage is TRBJ2-7; D might be TRBD1 or TRBD2, each matching 5 bases. There are 15 residues in the CDR3. Trimming stripped 0 bases from V and 4 bases from J, with 14 bases between. The germline V gene encodes CDR1 SGDLS and CDR2 YYNGEE. The CDR3 region has the DNA TGTGCCAGCAGCGTAGCCCCAAATGGGGGTTACGAGCAGTACTTC. This sequence encodes CASSVAPNGGYEQYF.

This chain links TRBV28 with TRBJ2-7; 8 positions match TRBD2. CDR1 and CDR2 from the germline V gene are MDHEN and SYDVKM. The J segment lost 0 bases and the V segment lost 10 bases, leaving 5 bases of the junction unmatched. The CDR3 contains 13 residues. The CDR3: CATTGGVSYEQYF. The CDR3, as DNA: TGTGCCACAACGGGGGGGGTCTCCTACGAGCAGTACTTC.